Below, 5 T cell receptor beta chains from the same sample are listed, as sequenced in a study of shared clonotypes between healthy human individuals. In the naive CD8 group, cells lacked CD45RO and were positively selected for CCR7, so terminally differentiated effector memory CD45RA+ cells were left out. Data came from immunoSEQ multiplex PCR; TCRdb stores just in-frame clones and leaves some out. The table lists about 2 million clones, approximately 94% of them singletons. Sequences were obtained from naive CD8+ T cells sorted from blood. These receptors were collected from a young man in good health.

The chain employs TRBV4-1 and TRBJ2-3; weak D call: TRBD2 (5 bases). Germline V gene sequence: CDR1 MGHRA, CDR2 YSYEKL. This CDR3 is built from 17 residues. The V and J ends lost 0 bases and 0 bases respectively, with 13 bases between them. The DNA of the CDR3 is TGCGCCAGCAGCCAAGATGGCCCAGCGGCTAGCACAGATACGCAGTATTTT. The encoded protein is CASSQDGPAASTDTQYF.

This clone was detected only a few times. The CDR3 loop reads CASSNANNQPQHF. In DNA form, the CDR3 reads TGTGCCAGCAGCAACGCCAACAATCAGCCCCAGCATTTT. This rearrangement joins TRBV2 to TRBJ1-5; no definite D call. This CDR3 has 13 amino acids. Trimming pared 6 bases from V and 3 bases from J, leaving 9 bases between. CDR1 is SNHLY and CDR2 is FYNNEI in the germline V gene.

The chain links TRBV30 to TRBJ1-5, with TRBD1 as a possible D gene (5 bases). This CDR3 comprises 14 residues. Germline V gene data show CDR1 as GTSNPN and CDR2 as SVGIG (reference sequence). The V end was cut by 2 bases, the J end by 4 bases, with 12 bases between. The CDR3 sequence: CAWSKRGGNQPQHF. CDR3 bases: TGTGCCTGGAGTAAGAGGGGCGGAAATCAGCCCCAGCATTTT.

This chain connects TRBV28 to TRBJ1-3; 7 bases are a match to TRBD1. The CDR3 is 15 amino acids. V lost 10 bases and J lost 2; bases outside the gene matches: 11. Germline-derived CDR1 and CDR2 are MDHEN and SYDVKM. The chain's CDR3 is CAILTGKEPGNTIYF. The CDR3 nucleotides are TGTGCCATCTTGACAGGGAAGGAACCTGGAAACACCATATATTTT.

About this clone itself: Other nucleotide sequences from this sample produce the same CDR3. The rearrangement links TRBV13 to TRBJ2-1; a weak D match, TRBD2 (6 bases). Germline assignment: CDR1 PRHDT and CDR2 FYEKMQ (reference sequence). Trimming took 3 bases from V and 7 from J, leaving 7 bases between them. The CDR3 runs 12 residues. The CDR3 loop reads CASSLGGNEQFF. DNA of the CDR3: TGTGCCAGCAGCTTGGGGGGAAATGAGCAGTTCTTC.